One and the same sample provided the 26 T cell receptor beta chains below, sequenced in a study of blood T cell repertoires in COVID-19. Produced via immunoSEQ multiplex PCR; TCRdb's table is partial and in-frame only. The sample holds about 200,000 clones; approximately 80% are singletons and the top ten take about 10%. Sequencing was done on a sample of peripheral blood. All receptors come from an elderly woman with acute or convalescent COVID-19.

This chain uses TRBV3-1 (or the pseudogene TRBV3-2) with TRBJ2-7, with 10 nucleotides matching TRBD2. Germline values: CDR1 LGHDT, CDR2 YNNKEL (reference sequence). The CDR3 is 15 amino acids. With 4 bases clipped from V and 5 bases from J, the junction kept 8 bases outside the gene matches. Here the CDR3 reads CASSRAGGLRDEQYF. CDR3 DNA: TGTGCCAGCAGCCGAGCGGGGGGGCTGAGAGACGAGCAGTACTTC.

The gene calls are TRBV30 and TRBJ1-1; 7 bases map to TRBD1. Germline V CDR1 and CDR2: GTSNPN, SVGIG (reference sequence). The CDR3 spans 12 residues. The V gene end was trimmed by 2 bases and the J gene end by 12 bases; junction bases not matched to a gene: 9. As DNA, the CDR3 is TGTGCCTGGAGTTCCCGGGACAGACATCCTTTCTTT. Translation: CAWSSRDRHPFF.

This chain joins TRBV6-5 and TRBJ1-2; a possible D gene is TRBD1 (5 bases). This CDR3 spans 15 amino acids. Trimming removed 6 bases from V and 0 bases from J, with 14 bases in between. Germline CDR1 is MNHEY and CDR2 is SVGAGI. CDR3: CASSRTTRANYGYTF. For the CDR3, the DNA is TGTGCCAGCAGCCGAACAACCAGGGCTAACTATGGCTACACCTTC.

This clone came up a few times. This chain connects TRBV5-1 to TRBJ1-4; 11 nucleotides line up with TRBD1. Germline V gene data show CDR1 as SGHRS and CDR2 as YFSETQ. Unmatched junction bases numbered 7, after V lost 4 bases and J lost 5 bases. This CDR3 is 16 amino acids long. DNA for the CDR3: TGCGCCAGCAGCGAGGACAGGGGGCGTGTGAATGAAAAACTGTTTTTT. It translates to CASSEDRGRVNEKLFF.

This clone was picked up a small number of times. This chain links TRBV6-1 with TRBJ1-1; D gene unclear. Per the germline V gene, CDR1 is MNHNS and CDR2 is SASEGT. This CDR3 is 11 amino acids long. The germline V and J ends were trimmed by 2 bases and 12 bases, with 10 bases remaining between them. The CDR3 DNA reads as TGTGCCAGCAGTGAATTCCCGAGGACTTTCTTT. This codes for CASSEFPRTFF.

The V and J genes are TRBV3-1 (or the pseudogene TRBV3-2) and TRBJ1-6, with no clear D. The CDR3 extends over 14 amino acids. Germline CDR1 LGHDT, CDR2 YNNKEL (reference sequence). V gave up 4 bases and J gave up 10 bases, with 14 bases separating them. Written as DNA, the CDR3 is TGTGCCAGCAGCCGAGACATCGGAGGGTCACCCCTCCACTTT. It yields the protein CASSRDIGGSPLHF.

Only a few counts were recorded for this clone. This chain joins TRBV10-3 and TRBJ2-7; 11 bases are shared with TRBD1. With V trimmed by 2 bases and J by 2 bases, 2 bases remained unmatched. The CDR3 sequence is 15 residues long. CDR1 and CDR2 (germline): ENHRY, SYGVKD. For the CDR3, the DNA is TGTGCCATCAGTGAGGGACAGGGGGCCCCCTACGAGCAGTACTTC. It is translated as CAISEGQGAPYEQYF.

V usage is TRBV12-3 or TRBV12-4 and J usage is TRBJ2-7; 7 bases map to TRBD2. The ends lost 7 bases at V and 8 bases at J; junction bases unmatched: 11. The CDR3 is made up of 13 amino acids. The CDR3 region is CASKEGGSTKQYF. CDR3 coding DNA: TGTGCCAGCAAGGAGGGAGGGTCCACCAAGCAGTACTTC.

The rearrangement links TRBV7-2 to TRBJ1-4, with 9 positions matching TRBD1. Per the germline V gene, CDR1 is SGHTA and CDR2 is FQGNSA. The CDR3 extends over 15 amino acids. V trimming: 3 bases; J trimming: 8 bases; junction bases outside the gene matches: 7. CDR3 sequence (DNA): TGTGCCAGCAGCTTTTCCGGGACAGGGAACGAAAAACTGTTTTTT. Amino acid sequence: CASSFSGTGNEKLFF.

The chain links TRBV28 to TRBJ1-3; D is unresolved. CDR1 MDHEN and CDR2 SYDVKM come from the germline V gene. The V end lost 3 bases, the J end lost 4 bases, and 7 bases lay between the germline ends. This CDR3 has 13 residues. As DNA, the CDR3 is TGTGCCAGCAGTTTCGCAGTGGGAAACACCATATATTTT. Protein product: CASSFAVGNTIYF.

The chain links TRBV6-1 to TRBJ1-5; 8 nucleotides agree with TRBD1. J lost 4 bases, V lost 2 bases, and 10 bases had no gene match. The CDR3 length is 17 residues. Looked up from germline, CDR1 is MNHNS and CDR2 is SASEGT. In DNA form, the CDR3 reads TGTGCCAGCAGTGAAAGCATCTGGACAGGGAATAATCAGCCCCAGCATTTT. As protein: CASSESIWTGNNQPQHF.

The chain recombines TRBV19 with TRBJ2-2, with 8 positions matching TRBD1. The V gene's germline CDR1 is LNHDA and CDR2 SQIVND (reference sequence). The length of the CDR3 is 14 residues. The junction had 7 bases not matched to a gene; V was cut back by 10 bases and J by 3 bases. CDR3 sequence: CATKTGVDTGELFF. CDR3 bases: TGTGCCACCAAGACAGGGGTCGACACCGGGGAGCTGTTTTTT.

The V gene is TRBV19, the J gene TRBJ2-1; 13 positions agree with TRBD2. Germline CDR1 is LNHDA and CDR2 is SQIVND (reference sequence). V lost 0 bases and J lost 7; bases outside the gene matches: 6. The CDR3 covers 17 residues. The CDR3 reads CASSIDGKTSGRNEQFF. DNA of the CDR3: TGTGCCAGTAGTATAGATGGGAAGACTAGCGGGAGGAATGAGCAGTTCTTC.

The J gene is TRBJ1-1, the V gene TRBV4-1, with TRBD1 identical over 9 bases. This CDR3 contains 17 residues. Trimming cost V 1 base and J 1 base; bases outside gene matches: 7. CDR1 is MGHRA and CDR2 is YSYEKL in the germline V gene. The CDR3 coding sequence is TGCGCCAGCAGCCAAGGAACCGGGACAGGGTGGAACACTGAAGCTTTCTTT. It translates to CASSQGTGTGWNTEAFF.

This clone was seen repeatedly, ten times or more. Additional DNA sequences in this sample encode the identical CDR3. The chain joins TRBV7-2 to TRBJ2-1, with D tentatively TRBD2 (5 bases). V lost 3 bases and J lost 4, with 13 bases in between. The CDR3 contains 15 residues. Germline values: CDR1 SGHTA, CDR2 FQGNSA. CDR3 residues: CASSLTSGPYNEQFF. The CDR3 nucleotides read TGTGCCAGCAGCTTGACGAGCGGCCCATACAATGAGCAGTTCTTC. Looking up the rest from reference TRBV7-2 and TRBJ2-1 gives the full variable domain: GAGVSQSPSNKVTEKGKDVELRCDPISGHTALYWYRQSLGQGLEFLIYFQGNSAPDKSGLPSDRFSAERTGGSVSTLTIQRTQQEDSAVYLCASSLTSGPYNEQFFGPGTRLTVL.

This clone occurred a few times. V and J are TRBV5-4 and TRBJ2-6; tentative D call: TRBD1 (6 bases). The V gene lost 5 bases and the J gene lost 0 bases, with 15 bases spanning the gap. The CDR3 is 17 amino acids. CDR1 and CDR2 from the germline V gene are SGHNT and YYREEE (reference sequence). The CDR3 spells CASREGGSHSGANVLTF. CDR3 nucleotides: TGTGCCAGCAGAGAAGGGGGATCCCACTCTGGGGCCAACGTCCTGACTTTC.

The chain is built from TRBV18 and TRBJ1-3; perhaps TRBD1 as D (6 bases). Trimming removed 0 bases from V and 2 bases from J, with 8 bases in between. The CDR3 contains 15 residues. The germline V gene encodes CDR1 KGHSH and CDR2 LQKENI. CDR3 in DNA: TGTGCCAGCTCACCACCGCCAGGGGCTGGAAACACCATATATTTT. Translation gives CASSPPPGAGNTIYF.

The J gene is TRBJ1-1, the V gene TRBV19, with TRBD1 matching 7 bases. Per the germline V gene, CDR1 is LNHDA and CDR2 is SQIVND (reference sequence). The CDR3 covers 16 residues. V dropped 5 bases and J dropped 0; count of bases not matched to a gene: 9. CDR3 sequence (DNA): TGTGCCAGTAGTGACGGGACAGTGTCGATGAACACTGAAGCTTTCTTT. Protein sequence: CASSDGTVSMNTEAFF.

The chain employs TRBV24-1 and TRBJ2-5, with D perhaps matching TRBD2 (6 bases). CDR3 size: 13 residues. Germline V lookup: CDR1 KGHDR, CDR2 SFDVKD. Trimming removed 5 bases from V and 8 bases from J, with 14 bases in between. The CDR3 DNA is TGTGCCACCAGTGGACCGGGACTCCTAACCCAGTACTTC. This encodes CATSGPGLLTQYF.

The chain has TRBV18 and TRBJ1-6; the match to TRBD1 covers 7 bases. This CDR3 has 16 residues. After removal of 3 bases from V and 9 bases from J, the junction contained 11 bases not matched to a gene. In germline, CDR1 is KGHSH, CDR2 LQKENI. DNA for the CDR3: TGTGCCAGCTCACCCACCAGGGACAGACTATTTTCACCCCTCCACTTT. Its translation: CASSPTRDRLFSPLHF.

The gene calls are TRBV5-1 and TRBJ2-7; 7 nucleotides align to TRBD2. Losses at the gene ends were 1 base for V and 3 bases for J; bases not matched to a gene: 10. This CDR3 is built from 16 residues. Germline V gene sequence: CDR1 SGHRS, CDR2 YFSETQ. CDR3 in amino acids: CASSLSSGVSLYEQYF. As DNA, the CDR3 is TGCGCCAGCAGCTTGTCGAGCGGGGTTTCGCTCTACGAGCAGTACTTC.

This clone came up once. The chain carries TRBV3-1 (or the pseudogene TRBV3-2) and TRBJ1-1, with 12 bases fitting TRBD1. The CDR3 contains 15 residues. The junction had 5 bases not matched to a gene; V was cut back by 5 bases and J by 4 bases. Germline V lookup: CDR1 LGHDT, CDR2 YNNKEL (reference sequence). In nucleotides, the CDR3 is TGTGCCAGCAGCGGGACAGGGGGCGTGGGCACTGAAGCTTTCTTT. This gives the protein CASSGTGGVGTEAFF.

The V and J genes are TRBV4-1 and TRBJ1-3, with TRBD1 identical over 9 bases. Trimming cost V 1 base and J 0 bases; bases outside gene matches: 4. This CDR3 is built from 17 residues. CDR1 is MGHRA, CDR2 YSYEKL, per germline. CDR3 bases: TGCGCCAGCAGCCAAGCCTTGGACAGGGGCTCTGGAAACACCATATATTTT. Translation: CASSQALDRGSGNTIYF.

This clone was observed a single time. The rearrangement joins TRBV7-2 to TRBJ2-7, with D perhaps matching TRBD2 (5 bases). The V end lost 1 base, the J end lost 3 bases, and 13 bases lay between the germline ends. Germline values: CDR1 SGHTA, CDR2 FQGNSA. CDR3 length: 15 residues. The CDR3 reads CASSLVRGLSYEQYF. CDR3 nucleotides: TGTGCCAGCAGCTTAGTGCGCGGACTTAGCTACGAGCAGTACTTC. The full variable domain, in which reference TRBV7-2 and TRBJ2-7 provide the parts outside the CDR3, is GAGVSQSPSNKVTEKGKDVELRCDPISGHTALYWYRQSLGQGLEFLIYFQGNSAPDKSGLPSDRFSAERTGGSVSTLTIQRTQQEDSAVYLCASSLVRGLSYEQYFGPGTRLTVT.

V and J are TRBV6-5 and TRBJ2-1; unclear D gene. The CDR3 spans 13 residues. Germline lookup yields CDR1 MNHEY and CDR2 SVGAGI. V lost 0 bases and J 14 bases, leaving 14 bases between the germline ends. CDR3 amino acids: CASSYSASSVKFF. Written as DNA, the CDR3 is TGTGCCAGCAGTTACTCCGCCTCCTCGGTAAAGTTCTTC.

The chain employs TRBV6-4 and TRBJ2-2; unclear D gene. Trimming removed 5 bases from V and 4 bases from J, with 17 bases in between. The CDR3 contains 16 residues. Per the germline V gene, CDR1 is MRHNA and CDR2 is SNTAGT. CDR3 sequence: CASSSRGPSATGELFF. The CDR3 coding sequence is TGTGCCAGCAGTAGCCGTGGGCCCTCGGCCACCGGGGAGCTGTTTTTT.